The 27 T cell receptor beta chains below all came from one sample that was sequenced in a study of blood T cell repertoires in COVID-19. Sequenced by immunoSEQ multiplex PCR; TCRdb stores in-frame clones only, minus some. The repertoire holds 70,000 to 95,000 clones, with roughly 87% as singletons. Sequences were obtained from peripheral blood. The receptors here all came from a man in his 70s with acute or convalescent COVID-19.

The rearrangement uses TRBV10-3 and TRBJ2-7; 8 nucleotides align to TRBD2. The germline gives CDR1 ENHRY, CDR2 SYGVKD. This CDR3 spans 14 amino acids. With 7 bases clipped from V and 6 bases from J, the junction kept 11 bases outside the gene matches. The CDR3 DNA reads as TGTGCCATCACTCCGGGACTAGAGACCTCCGAGCAGTACTTC. Translation gives CAITPGLETSEQYF.

This chain joins TRBV10-2 and TRBJ2-3; D not certain. CDR1 WSHSY and CDR2 SAAADI come from the germline V gene. CDR3 size: 13 residues. Trimming stripped 2 bases from V and 9 bases from J, with 12 bases between. Here the CDR3 DNA reads TGCGCCAGCAGTGAGGGTGGCTCACCCACGCAGTATTTT. This codes for CASSEGGSPTQYF.

V gene TRBV19 combines with J gene TRBJ2-7; 10 bases are a match to TRBD1. V was clipped by 4 bases and J by 3 bases; unmatched bases: 9. The CDR3 consists of 16 residues. The germline gives CDR1 LNHDA, CDR2 SQIVND (reference sequence). CDR3 sequence (DNA): TGTGCCAGTAGTAGTCCTCGGACAGGGGGGTTCTACGAGCAGTACTTC. It specifies CASSSPRTGGFYEQYF.

The J gene is TRBJ2-1, the V gene TRBV28, with D hard to call. The V gene lost 3 bases and the J gene lost 11 bases, with 14 bases spanning the gap. CDR3 length equals 13 residues. The germline V gene has CDR1 MDHEN and CDR2 SYDVKM. The CDR3 here is CASSFSSPGKQFF. CDR3 nucleotide sequence: TGTGCCAGCAGTTTTTCTTCCCCGGGTAAGCAGTTCTTC.

This chain uses TRBV28 with TRBJ1-4; possible D gene TRBD1, 6 bases. Germline CDR1 and CDR2: MDHEN and SYDVKM. Trimming cost V 1 base and J 5 bases, with 11 bases left between them. This CDR3 is 15 amino acids long. The CDR3 DNA follows: TGTGCCAGCAGTTTATTGGACAGCTACAATGAAAAACTGTTTTTT. Its protein is CASSLLDSYNEKLFF.

The CDR3 protein is CASSLNELRGSAQYF. CDR3 nucleotides: TGCGCCAGCAGCTTGAACGAGCTACGGGGGTCGGCGCAGTATTTT. This chain joins TRBV5-1 and TRBJ2-3, with D tentatively TRBD2 (6 bases). Germline CDR1 and CDR2: SGHRS and YFSETQ. Trimming stripped 1 base from V and 10 bases from J, with 19 bases between. This CDR3 contains 15 residues.

This chain joins TRBV7-9 and TRBJ2-1, with D hard to call. Trimming took 5 bases from V and 1 from J, leaving 6 bases between them. The CDR3 length is 13 residues. Germline values: CDR1 SEHNR, CDR2 FQNEAQ (reference sequence). The CDR3 DNA reads TGTGCCAGCAGCCCGCGGTCCTACAATGAGCAGTTCTTC. Amino acids: CASSPRSYNEQFF. Using reference TRBV7-9 and TRBJ2-1 for the parts outside the CDR3, the full variable domain is DTGVSQNPRHKITKRGQNVTFRCDPISEHNRLYWYRQTLGQGPEFLTYFQNEAQLEKSRLLSDRFSAERPKGSFSTLEIQRTEQGDSAMYLCASSPRSYNEQFFGPGTRLTVL.

V usage is TRBV19 and J usage is TRBJ2-3, with 12 bases matching TRBD2. CDR3 size: 16 residues. Germline CDR1 LNHDA, CDR2 SQIVND (reference sequence). V was pared by 5 bases and J by 4 bases, with 7 bases of the junction left unmatched. CDR3 nucleotides: TGTGCCAGTAGTCTACTAGCGGGGGGCAGGTCAGATACGCAGTATTTT. This sequence encodes CASSLLAGGRSDTQYF.

The CDR3 DNA sequence: TGTGCCAGCAGCCTTTTGAACTATGGCTACACCTTC. As protein: CASSLLNYGYTF. The V gene is TRBV7-2, the J gene TRBJ1-2; D unclear. V gave up 5 bases and J gave up 2 bases, with 6 bases separating them. The V gene's germline CDR1 is SGHTA and CDR2 FQGNSA. The CDR3 totals 12 residues.

V and J are TRBV5-1 and TRBJ1-2; possibly TRBD1 for D (5 bases). The CDR3 contains 13 residues. The germline V gene encodes CDR1 SGHRS and CDR2 YFSETQ. V was clipped by 7 bases and J by 3 bases, with 13 bases between them. This CDR3 is CASSQGFDYGYTF. The DNA of the CDR3 is TGCGCCAGCTCGCAGGGATTCGACTATGGCTACACCTTC.

This clone was detected only once. The V gene is TRBV5-1, the J gene TRBJ1-1, with 9 bases that match TRBD1. The germline V gene encodes CDR1 SGHRS and CDR2 YFSETQ. The CDR3 runs 15 residues. V lost 3 bases, J lost 5 bases, and 8 bases stayed unmatched. This CDR3 is CASSWTQGAGTEAFF. The CDR3 nucleotides are TGCGCCAGCAGCTGGACACAGGGGGCTGGGACTGAAGCTTTCTTT.

The chain couples TRBV7-9 to TRBJ2-2; tentative D call: TRBD2 (5 bases). The germline CDR1 and CDR2 sequences are SEHNR and FQNEAQ (reference sequence). This CDR3 comprises 15 residues. V lost 3 bases and J lost 7, with 15 bases in between. The CDR3 DNA is TGTGCCAGCAGCTTCGGTGGGCAACGGGGCGGGGAGCTGTTTTTT. Translated: CASSFGGQRGGELFF. The full variable domain, rest sourced from reference TRBV7-9 and TRBJ2-2, is DTGVSQNPRHKITKRGQNVTFRCDPISEHNRLYWYRQTLGQGPEFLTYFQNEAQLEKSRLLSDRFSAERPKGSFSTLEIQRTEQGDSAMYLCASSFGGQRGGELFFGEGSRLTVL.

The chain joins TRBV28 to TRBJ2-3; TRBD1 matches 7 bases. V trimming: 2 bases; J trimming: 4 bases; junction bases outside the gene matches: 6. This CDR3 has 15 amino acids. Germline V gene lookup returns CDR1 MDHEN and CDR2 SYDVKM. CDR3 residues: CASSLPRQGPDTQYF. The DNA for the CDR3 is TGTGCCAGCAGTTTACCCCGACAGGGTCCAGATACGCAGTATTTT.

The chain employs TRBV28 and TRBJ1-2; D unclear. In germline, CDR1 is MDHEN, CDR2 SYDVKM. There are 12 residues in the CDR3. V lost 7 bases to trimming and J lost 7 bases, with 13 bases between them. In DNA form, the CDR3 reads TGTGCCAGCAAGCCTCGGGATGGTGGCTACACCTTC. As protein: CASKPRDGGYTF.

The gene calls are TRBV3-1 (or the pseudogene TRBV3-2) and TRBJ1-5; TRBD1 might be the D (5 bases). This CDR3 has 15 residues. CDR1 and CDR2 from the germline V gene are LGHDT and YNNKEL (reference sequence). The V and J ends lost 0 bases and 7 bases respectively, with 13 bases between them. CDR3 region: CASSQDGQGGQPQHF. CDR3 in DNA: TGTGCCAGCAGCCAAGATGGGCAGGGTGGACAGCCCCAGCATTTT.

In DNA, the CDR3 is TGCGCCAGCGGGGGAGCGGGCTCTGGAAACACCATATATTTT. This sequence encodes CASGGAGSGNTIYF. The chain uses TRBV10-2 and TRBJ1-3, with D maybe TRBD1 (5 bases). The germline CDR1 and CDR2 sequences are WSHSY and SAAADI. The CDR3 has 14 residues. Trimming removed 8 bases at V and 0 bases at J, with 11 bases between.

This chain joins TRBV20-1 and TRBJ2-7, with D possibly being TRBD2 (5 bases). From germline, CDR1 is DFQATT and CDR2 SNEGSKA (reference sequence). V lost 7 bases, J lost 4 bases, and 8 bases lay in between. The CDR3 is 10 residues long. CDR3 loop: CSVGGYEQYF. The CDR3 nucleotides read TGCAGTGTAGGCGGGTACGAGCAGTACTTC.

The V gene is TRBV5-3, the J gene TRBJ2-1, with 7 bases aligning to TRBD1. TRBV5-3 is an ORF, and what it does is uncertain. After removal of 0 bases from V and 6 bases from J, the junction contained 15 bases not matched to a gene. This CDR3 spans 18 amino acids. The CDR3 nucleotides are TGTGCCAGAAGCTTGGCCTCCGGCACAGGGGTCACTCCCAATGAGCAGTTCTTC. It translates to CARSLASGTGVTPNEQFF.

The V call is TRBV27, the J call TRBJ2-6; weak D call: TRBD1 (5 bases). The germline gives CDR1 MNHEY, CDR2 SMNVEV (reference sequence). The CDR3 is 20 residues long. V was trimmed by 5 bases and J by 0 bases, leaving 23 bases between them. CDR3 nucleotide sequence: TGTGCCAGCAGTCCCTCACCCCCAGACAGAAGGAGCTCTGGGGCCAACGTCCTGACTTTC. Amino acid sequence: CASSPSPPDRRSSGANVLTF.

The chain uses TRBV11-2 and TRBJ2-1; 9 bases line up with TRBD2. The J segment lost 7 bases and the V segment lost 1 base, leaving 14 bases of the junction unmatched. The CDR3 totals 18 residues. The germline gives CDR1 SGHAT, CDR2 FQNNGV. The CDR3 nucleotides are TGTGCCAGCAGCTTAGTTTGGGGAGCGGGAGGAGCGGGGAATGAGCAGTTCTTC. This codes for CASSLVWGAGGAGNEQFF.

V gene TRBV29-1 combines with J gene TRBJ1-5; TRBD1 might be the D (6 bases). V was clipped by 5 bases and J by 3 bases, with 11 bases between them. Germline V gene lookup returns CDR1 SQVTM and CDR2 ANQGSEA. The CDR3 extends over 13 amino acids. The CDR3 DNA is TGCAGCGTTAAGGACAGCCTCAATCAGCCCCAGCATTTT. Residues: CSVKDSLNQPQHF.

This clone was detected only once. The chain couples TRBV28 to TRBJ2-2; 7 bases match TRBD2. J gave up 3 bases and V 3 bases, and 4 bases lay outside the gene matches. The CDR3 is 15 amino acids. In germline, CDR1 is MDHEN, CDR2 SYDVKM. The CDR3 coding sequence is TGTGCCAGCAGTTTCGCGGGGGTGGACACCGGGGAGCTGTTTTTT. Residues: CASSFAGVDTGELFF.

V usage is TRBV18 and J usage is TRBJ2-7; D is possibly TRBD1 (5 bases). Per the germline V gene, CDR1 is KGHSH and CDR2 is LQKENI. CDR3 size: 13 residues. Trimming removed 2 bases at V and 5 bases at J, with 10 bases between. The CDR3 sequence: CASSPSQGHEQYF. As DNA, the CDR3 is TGTGCCAGCTCACCAAGCCAGGGTCACGAGCAGTACTTC.

This clone was picked up a small number of times. The chain couples TRBV5-1 to TRBJ2-2; D is uncertain. Deletions cut 0 bases from V and 6 bases from J, with 12 bases between. CDR1 and CDR2 (germline): SGHRS, YFSETQ. The CDR3 is 15 amino acids. Here the CDR3 reads CASSLVPAQPGELFF. The CDR3 DNA sequence: TGCGCCAGCAGCTTGGTTCCAGCACAGCCCGGGGAGCTGTTTTTT.

The gene calls are TRBV2 and TRBJ2-4, with TRBD1 matching over 8 bases. Germline V CDR1 and CDR2: SNHLY, FYNNEI. This CDR3 has 13 amino acids. The junction had 4 bases not matched to a gene; V was cut back by 7 bases and J by 5 bases. Here the CDR3 DNA reads TGTGCCAGCATCCCGGACAGGGAAAACATTCAGTACTTC. This codes for CASIPDRENIQYF.

The J gene is TRBJ2-1, the V gene TRBV27; 7 bases agree with TRBD1. There are 16 residues in the CDR3. Per germline, CDR1 MNHEY and CDR2 SMNVEV (reference sequence). Trimming cost V 10 bases and J 3 bases; bases outside gene matches: 15. CDR3 sequence reads: CATRIESGGVYNEQFF. As DNA, the CDR3 is TGTGCCACCCGAATCGAATCAGGGGGAGTCTACAATGAGCAGTTCTTC.

This clone was observed a few times. The V call is TRBV18, the J call TRBJ1-5; tentatively, D is TRBD1 (5 bases). Trimming took 6 bases from V and 4 from J, leaving 10 bases between them. CDR3 length: 13 amino acids. The germline CDR1 and CDR2 sequences are KGHSH and LQKENI. The CDR3 nucleotides are TGTGCCAGCTCCATCGGGGGGAATCAGCCCCAGCATTTT. Protein sequence: CASSIGGNQPQHF.